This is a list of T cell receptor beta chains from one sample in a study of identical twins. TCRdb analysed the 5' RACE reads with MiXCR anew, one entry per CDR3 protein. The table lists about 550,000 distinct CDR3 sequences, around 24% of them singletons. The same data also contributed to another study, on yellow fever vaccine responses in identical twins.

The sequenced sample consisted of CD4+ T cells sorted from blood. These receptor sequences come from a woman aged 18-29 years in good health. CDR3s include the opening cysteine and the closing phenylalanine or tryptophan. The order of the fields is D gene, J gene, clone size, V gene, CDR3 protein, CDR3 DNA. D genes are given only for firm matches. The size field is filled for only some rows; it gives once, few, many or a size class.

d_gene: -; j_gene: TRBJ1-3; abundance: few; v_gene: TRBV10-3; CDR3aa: CAGSQGSSGNTIYF; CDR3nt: TGTGCCGGCTCACAGGGAAGCTCTGGAAACACCATATATTTT
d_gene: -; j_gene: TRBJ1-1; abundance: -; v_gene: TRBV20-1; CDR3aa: CSAREPYSTEAFF; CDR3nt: TGCAGTGCTAGGGAACCATATTCCACTGAAGCTTTCTTT
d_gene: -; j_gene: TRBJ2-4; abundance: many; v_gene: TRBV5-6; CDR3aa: CASSSGPLAKNIQYF; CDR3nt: TGTGCCAGCAGCTCGGGGCCTCTAGCCAAAAACATTCAGTACTTC
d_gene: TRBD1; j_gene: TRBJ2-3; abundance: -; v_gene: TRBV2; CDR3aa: CASRGTGPDTQYF; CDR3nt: TGTGCCAGCAGAGGGACAGGGCCAGATACGCAGTATTTT
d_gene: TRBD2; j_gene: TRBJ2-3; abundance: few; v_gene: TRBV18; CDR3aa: CASSLTGTSGTDTQYF; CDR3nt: TGTGCCAGCTCACTTACCGGGACTAGCGGCACAGATACGCAGTATTTT
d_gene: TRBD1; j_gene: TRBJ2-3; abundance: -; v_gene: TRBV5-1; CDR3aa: CASTQTGGDTDTQYF; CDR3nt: TGCGCCAGCACCCAAACAGGGGGCGACACAGATACGCAGTATTTT
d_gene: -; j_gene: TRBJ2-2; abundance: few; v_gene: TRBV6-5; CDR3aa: CASSSPGRATGELFF; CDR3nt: TGTGCCAGCAGTTCACCGGGACGGGCCACCGGGGAGCTGTTTTTT
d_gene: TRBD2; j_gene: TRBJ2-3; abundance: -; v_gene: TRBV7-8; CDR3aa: CASSTRLAGITDTQYF; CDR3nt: TGTGCCAGCAGCACCCGACTAGCGGGGATCACAGATACGCAGTATTTT
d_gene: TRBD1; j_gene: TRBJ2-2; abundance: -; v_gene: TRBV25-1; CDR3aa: CASQGGTNTGELFF; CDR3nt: TGTGCCAGCCAAGGGGGCACAAACACCGGGGAGCTGTTTTTT
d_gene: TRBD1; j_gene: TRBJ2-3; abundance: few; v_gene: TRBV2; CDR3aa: CASKRGQADTQYF; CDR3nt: TGTGCCAGCAAAAGGGGACAGGCAGATACGCAGTATTTT
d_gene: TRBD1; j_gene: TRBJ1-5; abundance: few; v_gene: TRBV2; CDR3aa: CASTGQGIYSNQPQHF; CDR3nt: TGTGCCAGCACGGGACAGGGGATTTATAGCAATCAGCCCCAGCATTTT
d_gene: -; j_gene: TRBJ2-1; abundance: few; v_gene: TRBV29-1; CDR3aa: CSVGLSYNEQFF; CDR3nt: TGCAGCGTAGGCCTCTCCTACAATGAGCAGTTCTTC
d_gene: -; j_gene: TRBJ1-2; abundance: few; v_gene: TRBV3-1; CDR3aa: CASSREGTGGYTF; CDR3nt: TGTGCCAGCAGCCGCGAGGGGACGGGTGGCTACACCTTC
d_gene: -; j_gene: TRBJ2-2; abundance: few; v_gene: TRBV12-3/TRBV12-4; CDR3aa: CASTPWAEIGELFF; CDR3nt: TGTGCCAGCACCCCGTGGGCAGAAATCGGGGAGCTGTTTTTT
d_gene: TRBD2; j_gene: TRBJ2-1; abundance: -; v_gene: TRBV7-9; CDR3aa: CASSRGLAEISYNEQFF; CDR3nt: TGTGCCAGCAGCCGCGGACTAGCGGAAATTTCCTACAATGAGCAGTTCTTC
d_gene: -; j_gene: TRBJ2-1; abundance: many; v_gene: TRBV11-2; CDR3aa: CASSLSLPNEQFF; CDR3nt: TGTGCCAGCAGCCTAAGCCTCCCGAATGAGCAGTTCTTC
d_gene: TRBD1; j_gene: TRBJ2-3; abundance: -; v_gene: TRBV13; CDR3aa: CASSFPPDRGVHTQYF; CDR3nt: TGTGCCAGCAGCTTTCCCCCGGACAGGGGAGTACATACGCAGTATTTT
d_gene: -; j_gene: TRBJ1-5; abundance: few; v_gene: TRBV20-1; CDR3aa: CSASRAGGNQPQHF; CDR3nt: TGCAGTGCTAGCCGGGCAGGCGGCAATCAGCCCCAGCATTTT
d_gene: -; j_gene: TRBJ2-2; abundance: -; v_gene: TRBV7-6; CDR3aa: CASSPWTDTAGELFF; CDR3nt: TGTGCCAGCAGCCCGTGGACAGACACCGCCGGGGAGCTGTTTTTT
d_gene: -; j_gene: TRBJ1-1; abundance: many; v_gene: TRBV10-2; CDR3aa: CASSTQGGTEAFF; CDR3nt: TGCGCCAGCAGCACACAGGGCGGAACTGAAGCTTTCTTT
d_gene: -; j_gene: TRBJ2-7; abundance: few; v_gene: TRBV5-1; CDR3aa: CASSQRPVGYEQYF; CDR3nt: TGCGCCAGCAGCCAACGACCGGTTGGCTACGAGCAGTACTTC
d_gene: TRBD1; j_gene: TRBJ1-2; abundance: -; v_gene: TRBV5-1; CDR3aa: CASSLDRGRDGYTF; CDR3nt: TGCGCCAGCAGCTTGGACAGGGGCAGAGATGGCTACACCTTC
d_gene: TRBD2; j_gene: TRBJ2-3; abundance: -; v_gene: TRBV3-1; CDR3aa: CASSQEVLAGSGDTQYF; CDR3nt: TGTGCCAGCAGCCAAGAGGTACTAGCGGGGAGTGGAGATACGCAGTATTTT
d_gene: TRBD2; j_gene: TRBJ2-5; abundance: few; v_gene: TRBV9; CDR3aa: CASSVAAGVETQYF; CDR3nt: TGTGCCAGCAGCGTAGCAGCGGGAGTGGAGACCCAGTACTTC
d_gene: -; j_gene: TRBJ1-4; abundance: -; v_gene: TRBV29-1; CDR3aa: CSVGWGVNEKLFF; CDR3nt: TGCAGCGTGGGGTGGGGCGTTAATGAAAAACTGTTTTTT
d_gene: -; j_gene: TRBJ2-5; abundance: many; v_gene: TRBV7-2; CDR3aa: CASSLVGAETQYF; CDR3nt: TGTGCCAGCAGCTTAGTTGGGGCAGAGACCCAGTACTTC
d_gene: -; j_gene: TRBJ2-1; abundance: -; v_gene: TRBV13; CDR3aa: CASSSKQGPNEQFF; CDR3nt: TGTGCCAGCAGCTCGAAACAGGGTCCCAATGAGCAGTTCTTC
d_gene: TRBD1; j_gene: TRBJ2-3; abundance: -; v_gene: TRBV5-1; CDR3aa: CASSWDRDTQYF; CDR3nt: TGCGCCAGCAGCTGGGACAGAGATACGCAGTATTTT
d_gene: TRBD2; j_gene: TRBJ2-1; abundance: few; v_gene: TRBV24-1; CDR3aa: CATSDLGLAGGREQFF; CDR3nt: TGTGCCACCAGTGATTTGGGGCTAGCGGGAGGGCGTGAGCAGTTCTTC
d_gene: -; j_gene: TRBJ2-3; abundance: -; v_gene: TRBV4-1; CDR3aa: CASSQGVIGTSTDTQYF; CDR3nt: TGCGCCAGCAGCCAAGGGGTCATTGGGACTTCCACAGATACGCAGTATTTT
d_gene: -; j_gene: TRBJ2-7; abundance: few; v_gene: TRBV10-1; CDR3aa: CASSEAAGKSEQYF; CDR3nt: TGCGCCAGCAGTGAAGCGGCAGGGAAGAGCGAGCAGTACTTC
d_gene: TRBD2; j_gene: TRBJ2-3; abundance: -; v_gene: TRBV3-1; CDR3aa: CASSQDAGGRDTQYF; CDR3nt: TGTGCCAGCAGCCAAGACGCGGGGGGGCGAGATACGCAGTATTTT
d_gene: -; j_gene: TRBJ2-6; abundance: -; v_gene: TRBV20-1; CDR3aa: CCAHAGGDSGANVLTF; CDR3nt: TGCTGTGCTCACGCAGGAGGGGACTCTGGGGCCAACGTCCTGACTTTC
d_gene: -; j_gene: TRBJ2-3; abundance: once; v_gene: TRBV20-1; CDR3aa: CCASPTPRGQGPDTQYF; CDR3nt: TGCTGTGCTAGCCCCACTCCCCGTGGGCAGGGACCAGATACGCAGTATTTT
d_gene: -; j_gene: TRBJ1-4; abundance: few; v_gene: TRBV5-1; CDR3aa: CASSLSEGPTNEKLFF; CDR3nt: TGCGCCAGCAGCTTGAGTGAGGGGCCAACTAATGAAAAACTGTTTTTT
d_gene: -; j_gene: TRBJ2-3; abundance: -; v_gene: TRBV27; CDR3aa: CASSLFAAKADTQYF; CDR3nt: TGTGCCAGCAGTTTATTTGCGGCGAAGGCAGATACGCAGTATTTT
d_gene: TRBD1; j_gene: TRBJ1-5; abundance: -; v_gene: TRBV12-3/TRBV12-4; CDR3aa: CASSTGTGGRNQPQHF; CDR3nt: TGTGCCAGCAGTACAGGGACAGGGGGCCGCAATCAGCCCCAGCATTTT
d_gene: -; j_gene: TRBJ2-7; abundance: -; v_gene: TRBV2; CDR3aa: CASRSGTWEQYF; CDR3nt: TGTGCCAGCAGATCTGGGACGTGGGAGCAGTACTTC
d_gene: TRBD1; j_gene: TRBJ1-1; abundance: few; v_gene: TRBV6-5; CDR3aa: CASSTGTGAMNTEAFF; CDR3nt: TGTGCCAGCAGTACTGGGACAGGGGCGATGAACACTGAAGCTTTCTTT
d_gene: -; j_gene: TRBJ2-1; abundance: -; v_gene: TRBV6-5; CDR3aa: CASSYEGGWAGEQFF; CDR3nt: TGTGCCAGCAGTTACGAGGGGGGGTGGGCCGGTGAGCAGTTCTTC